The 26 T cell receptor beta chains below all came from one sample that was sequenced in a study of blood T cell repertoires in COVID-19. Data came from immunoSEQ multiplex PCR; TCRdb stores just in-frame clones and leaves some out. Among some 120,000 clones, around 64% were seen once, and the ten largest hold more than 0.8%. The sample comprised peripheral blood. The receptors were sampled from a human donor with acute or convalescent COVID-19. The donor label of this sample is uncertain.

The CDR3 is CASSLVLAGGWNEQFF. The CDR3 DNA reads TGCGCCAGCAGCTTGGTCTTAGCGGGGGGCTGGAATGAGCAGTTCTTC. The chain recombines TRBV5-1 with TRBJ2-1; 10 bases are shared with TRBD2. Trimming at V came to 0 bases and at J to 7 bases, leaving 7 bases not matched to a gene. This CDR3 spans 16 amino acids. The germline CDR1 and CDR2 sequences are SGHRS and YFSETQ.

J is TRBJ1-2 and V is TRBV12-3 or TRBV12-4, with TRBD1 identical over 8 bases. The CDR3 runs to 12 residues. The ends lost 4 bases at V and 9 bases at J; junction bases unmatched: 4. The CDR3 reads CASSSGQERYTF. CDR3 DNA: TGTGCCAGCAGTTCGGGACAGGAGCGCTACACCTTC.

The V gene is TRBV24-1, the J gene TRBJ2-1, with a weak D call TRBD1 (5 bases). CDR1 is KGHDR, CDR2 SFDVKD, per germline. Trimming shortened V by 0 bases and J by 8 bases, and 13 bases separated the two germline ends. CDR3 size: 15 residues. As DNA, the CDR3 is TGTGCCACCAGTGATTTGCTGGGGCCGGGCGATGAGCAGTTCTTC. It specifies CATSDLLGPGDEQFF.

In DNA form, the CDR3 reads TGTGCCAGCAGCTTATTGGCCTTAGCAGGGACCGGGGAGCTGTTTTTT. Translated: CASSLLALAGTGELFF. The V and J genes are TRBV7-2 and TRBJ2-2; TRBD1 is a possible D gene (5 bases). Trimming took 2 bases from V and 5 from J, leaving 15 bases between them. Germline lookup yields CDR1 SGHTA and CDR2 FQGNSA. The CDR3 has 16 residues.

CDR3 DNA: TGCGCCAGCAGCGGTAGCGGGGGGGCGGAAGAGACCCAGTACTTC. This codes for CASSGSGGAEETQYF. J is TRBJ2-5 and V is TRBV4-1; the match to TRBD2 covers 11 bases. V gave up 5 bases and J gave up 3 bases; unmatched junction bases: 5. The CDR3 is made up of 15 amino acids. Germline lookup yields CDR1 MGHRA and CDR2 YSYEKL.

This chain connects TRBV6-6 to TRBJ1-2, with a weak D call TRBD1 (5 bases). This CDR3 region has 11 residues. Trimming stripped 6 bases from V and 8 bases from J, with 10 bases between. CDR1 MNHNY and CDR2 SVGAGI come from the germline V gene (reference sequence). In DNA, the CDR3 is TGTGCCAGCAGGGAGGGGAACGGCTACACCTTC. Its protein is CASREGNGYTF.

V usage is TRBV19 and J usage is TRBJ1-6; possible D gene TRBD1, 5 bases. The CDR3 covers 13 residues. With 7 bases removed from V and 9 bases from J, the gap between germline ends came to 13 bases. The germline V gene encodes CDR1 LNHDA and CDR2 SQIVND (reference sequence). CDR3 in DNA: TGTGCCAGTAACGGGAGGGGTGGTTCACCCCTCCACTTT. Its protein is CASNGRGGSPLHF.

The chain combines TRBV10-3 with TRBJ2-2; D is possibly TRBD2 (6 bases). V was shortened by 3 bases and J by 4 bases, with 12 bases between the two germline ends. Germline assignment: CDR1 ENHRY and CDR2 SYGVKD. The CDR3 length is 15 residues. The DNA for the CDR3 is TGTGCCATCAGTGATGGAGGGGCGCCCACCGGGGAGCTGTTTTTT. Translated, it gives CAISDGGAPTGELFF.

This chain links TRBV7-3 with TRBJ2-1; 8 bases align to TRBD2. With 5 bases clipped from V and 7 bases from J, the junction kept 16 bases outside the gene matches. The germline gives CDR1 SGHTA, CDR2 FQGTGA. The CDR3 has 17 residues. The CDR3 DNA reads TGTGCCAGCAGCCTAATGGGCAGCGGGGGTTTTTGGAATGAGCAGTTCTTC. Amino acid sequence: CASSLMGSGGFWNEQFF. Supplemented by reference TRBV7-3 and TRBJ2-1, the full variable domain reads GAGVSQTPSNKVTEKGKYVELRCDPISGHTALYWYRQSLGQGPEFLIYFQGTGAADDSGLPNDRFFAVRPEGSVSTLKIQRTERGDSAVYLCASSLMGSGGFWNEQFFGPGTRLTVL.

The sample holds a few counts of this clone. The chain carries TRBV27 and TRBJ2-7, with D possibly matching TRBD1 (5 bases). The CDR3 extends over 11 amino acids. V was trimmed by 5 bases and J by 6 bases, leaving 8 bases between them. Germline V gene lookup returns CDR1 MNHEY and CDR2 SMNVEV (reference sequence). The CDR3 is CASSQGPEQYF. The CDR3 DNA reads as TGTGCCAGCAGTCAGGGTCCCGAGCAGTACTTC.

The J gene is TRBJ2-1, the V gene TRBV15; maybe TRBD1 (5 bases). V lost 2 bases to trimming and J lost 1 base, with 12 bases between them. Germline-derived CDR1 and CDR2 are LNHNV and YYDKDF (reference sequence). The CDR3 length is 16 residues. Here the CDR3 DNA reads TGTGCCACCAGCAGATCAGGGTCCCTTTCCTACAATGAGCAGTTCTTC. The encoded protein is CATSRSGSLSYNEQFF.

This clone was counted only a few times. This sample includes further DNA sequences coding for the same CDR3. The genes are TRBV6-5 and TRBJ1-2, with a possible D match to TRBD1 (6 bases). The CDR3 consists of 13 residues. V lost 6 bases to trimming and J lost 2 bases, with 10 bases between them. Germline CDR1 is MNHEY and CDR2 is SVGAGI. The DNA of the CDR3 is TGTGCCAGCAGGAGGGGGGGAAACTATGGCTACACCTTC. Translation: CASRRGGNYGYTF.

The chain uses TRBV18 and TRBJ1-6; a weak D match, TRBD1 (5 bases). This CDR3 is built from 15 residues. Per germline, CDR1 KGHSH and CDR2 LQKENI. Trimming removed 2 bases at V and 1 base at J, with 6 bases between. The DNA of the CDR3 is TGTGCCAGCTCACCAGGGGCATCCTATAATTCACCCCTCCACTTT. Encoded protein: CASSPGASYNSPLHF. The variable domain in full, completed from reference TRBV18 and TRBJ1-6, reads NAGVMQNPRHLVRRRGQEARLRCSPMKGHSHVYWYRQLPEEGLKFMVYLQKENIIDESGMPKERFSAEFPKEGPSILRIQQVVRGDSAAYFCASSPGASYNSPLHFGNGTRLTVT.

This clone occurred once. The chain couples TRBV10-3 to TRBJ2-2, with TRBD1 identical over 11 bases. J lost 3 bases, V lost 8 bases, and 2 bases had no gene match. Germline V gene data show CDR1 as ENHRY and CDR2 as SYGVKD. The CDR3 has 14 residues. The CDR3 DNA reads as TGTGCCATCGGACAGGGGGCGGACACCGGGGAGCTGTTTTTT. This sequence encodes CAIGQGADTGELFF.

V usage is TRBV5-1 and J usage is TRBJ2-5, with TRBD2 identical over 8 bases. Per the germline V gene, CDR1 is SGHRS and CDR2 is YFSETQ. The CDR3 length is 14 residues. With 6 bases clipped from V and 2 bases from J, the junction kept 6 bases outside the gene matches. CDR3 protein: CASTERGPQETQYF. The CDR3 nucleotides are TGCGCCAGCACCGAGCGGGGGCCTCAAGAGACCCAGTACTTC.

The table lists this clone with a few counts. The chain is built from TRBV3-1 (or the pseudogene TRBV3-2) and TRBJ2-1; 8 nucleotides match TRBD2. The V gene's germline CDR1 is LGHDT and CDR2 YNNKEL (reference sequence). J was trimmed by 11 bases and V by 2 bases; bases with no gene match: 5. CDR3 size: 13 residues. CDR3 sequence: CASSQSLAEKQFF. The DNA of the CDR3 is TGTGCCAGCAGCCAATCACTAGCGGAGAAGCAGTTCTTC.

This clone was counted a few times. The genes are TRBV2 and TRBJ2-5; D unresolved. CDR1 and CDR2 from the germline V gene are SNHLY and FYNNEI. Trimming cost V 4 bases and J 0 bases, with 6 bases left between them. The length of the CDR3 is 13 residues. The CDR3 loop reads CASSGGYQETQYF. In DNA, the CDR3 is TGTGCCAGCAGTGGCGGTTACCAAGAGACCCAGTACTTC.

The chain is built from TRBV4-1 and TRBJ1-5, with D perhaps matching TRBD1 (6 bases). The CDR3 runs 16 residues. V lost 2 bases and J 0 bases, leaving 11 bases between the germline ends. Germline CDR1 MGHRA, CDR2 YSYEKL. CDR3 sequence reads: CASSQFWDNSNQPQHF. In nucleotides, the CDR3 is TGCGCCAGCAGCCAATTCTGGGACAATAGCAATCAGCCCCAGCATTTT.

The genes are TRBV6-1 and TRBJ1-2, with D perhaps TRBD1 (6 bases). Trimming removed 2 bases at V and 5 bases at J, with 21 bases between. Germline V gene sequence: CDR1 MNHNS, CDR2 SASEGT. There are 17 residues in the CDR3. In DNA form, the CDR3 reads TGTGCCAGCAGTGAACCCAACCCCCCAGGGGCCAGTTATGGCTACACCTTC. This codes for CASSEPNPPGASYGYTF.

This chain joins TRBV13 and TRBJ1-1; 7 nucleotides align to TRBD1. The germline gives CDR1 PRHDT, CDR2 FYEKMQ (reference sequence). V trimming: 5 bases; J trimming: 4 bases; junction bases outside the gene matches: 7. There are 14 residues in the CDR3. CDR3 nucleotide sequence: TGTGCCAGCAGCGGGGGACAGAAGTTCACTGAAGCTTTCTTT. As protein: CASSGGQKFTEAFF.

The rearrangement links TRBV29-1 to TRBJ1-2, with 8 nucleotides matching TRBD1. The CDR3 consists of 11 residues. Germline CDR1 SQVTM, CDR2 ANQGSEA. CDR3 protein: CSFQGADGYTF. The CDR3 nucleotides read TGCAGTTTTCAGGGGGCTGATGGCTACACCTTC.

There are many counts of this clone. The genes are TRBV6-4 and TRBJ2-2; possible D gene TRBD2, 6 bases. Germline V gene data show CDR1 as MRHNA and CDR2 as SNTAGT. The CDR3 is made up of 14 amino acids. Trimming pared 4 bases from V and 2 bases from J, leaving 8 bases between. The CDR3 loop reads CASSGEVNTGELFF. The DNA for the CDR3 is TGTGCCAGCAGTGGGGAGGTCAACACCGGGGAGCTGTTTTTT.

CDR3 amino acids: CASSQLNTGELFF. DNA of the CDR3: TGTGCCAGCAGCCAACTGAACACCGGGGAGCTGTTTTTT. The chain uses TRBV3-1 (or the pseudogene TRBV3-2) and TRBJ2-2; D gene ambiguous. This CDR3 has 13 residues. The ends were cut back, 2 bases at V and 1 base at J, with 2 bases in the middle. Germline-derived CDR1 and CDR2 are LGHDT and YNNKEL (reference sequence).

This clone appeared once. V usage is TRBV24-1 and J usage is TRBJ1-2; 8 nucleotides agree with TRBD1. The CDR3 runs to 14 residues. J was trimmed by 7 bases and V by 2 bases; bases with no gene match: 5. CDR1 is KGHDR, CDR2 SFDVKD, per germline. The CDR3 here is CATSDWSQGVGYTF. The DNA for the CDR3 is TGTGCCACCAGTGATTGGTCACAGGGGGTTGGCTACACCTTC.

The chain combines TRBV28 with TRBJ1-2; 8 bases are shared with TRBD1. Germline CDR1 and CDR2: MDHEN and SYDVKM. This CDR3 region has 14 residues. V was clipped by 4 bases and J by 2 bases; unmatched bases: 3. CDR3 in DNA: TGTGCCAGCAGTTCGGACAGGGTAAACTATGGCTACACCTTC. Protein product: CASSSDRVNYGYTF.

In this sample, this clone turned up once. CDR3 nucleotides: TGTGCCAGCAGCTTTGAAGGGAGGGGCACTGAAGCTTTCTTT. The encoded protein is CASSFEGRGTEAFF. This chain uses TRBV11-2 with TRBJ1-1, with a weak D call TRBD1 (5 bases). This CDR3 contains 14 residues. Germline-derived CDR1 and CDR2 are SGHAT and FQNNGV. The V gene lost 3 bases and the J gene lost 4 bases, with 12 bases spanning the gap.